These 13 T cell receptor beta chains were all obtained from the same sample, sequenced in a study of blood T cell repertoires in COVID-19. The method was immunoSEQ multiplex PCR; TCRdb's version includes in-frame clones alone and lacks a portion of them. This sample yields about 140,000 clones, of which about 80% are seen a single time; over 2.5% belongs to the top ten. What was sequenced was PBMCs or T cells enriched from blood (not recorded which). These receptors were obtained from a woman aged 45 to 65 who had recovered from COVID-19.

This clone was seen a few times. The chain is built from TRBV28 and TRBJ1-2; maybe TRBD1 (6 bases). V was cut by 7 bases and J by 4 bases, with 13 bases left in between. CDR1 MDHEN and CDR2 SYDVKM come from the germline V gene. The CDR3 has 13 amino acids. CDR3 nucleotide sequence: TGTGCCAGCACTCAGGACAGATTCTATGGCTACACCTTC. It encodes CASTQDRFYGYTF.

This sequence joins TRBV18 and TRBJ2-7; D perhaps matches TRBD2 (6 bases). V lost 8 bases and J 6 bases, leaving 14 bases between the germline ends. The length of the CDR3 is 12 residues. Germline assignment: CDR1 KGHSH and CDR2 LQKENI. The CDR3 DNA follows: TGTGCCAGCACCGGCGTGGGGGGCGAGCAGTACTTC. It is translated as CASTGVGGEQYF.

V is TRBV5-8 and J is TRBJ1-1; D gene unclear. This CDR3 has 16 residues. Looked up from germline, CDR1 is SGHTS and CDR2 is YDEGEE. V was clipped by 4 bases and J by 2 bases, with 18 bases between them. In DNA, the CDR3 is TGTGCCAGCAGCCCAGTTGGCGCAGGCTTAAACACTGAAGCTTTCTTT. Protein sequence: CASSPVGAGLNTEAFF.

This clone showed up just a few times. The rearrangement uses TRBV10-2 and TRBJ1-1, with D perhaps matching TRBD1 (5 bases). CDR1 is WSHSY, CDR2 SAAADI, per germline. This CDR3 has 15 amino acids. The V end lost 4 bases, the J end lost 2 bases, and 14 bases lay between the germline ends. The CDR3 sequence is CASSGVGGFNTEAFF. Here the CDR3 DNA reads TGCGCCAGCAGTGGAGTGGGGGGTTTTAACACTGAAGCTTTCTTT.

The CDR3 nucleotides are TGTGCCAGCAGTGTGAATATAGCACGGGATAATTCACCCCTCCACTTT. This encodes CASSVNIARDNSPLHF. V and J are TRBV6-1 and TRBJ1-6; D call uncertain. This CDR3 region has 16 residues. V lost 4 bases, J lost 5 bases, and 15 bases lay in between. CDR1 is MNHNS, CDR2 SASEGT, per germline.

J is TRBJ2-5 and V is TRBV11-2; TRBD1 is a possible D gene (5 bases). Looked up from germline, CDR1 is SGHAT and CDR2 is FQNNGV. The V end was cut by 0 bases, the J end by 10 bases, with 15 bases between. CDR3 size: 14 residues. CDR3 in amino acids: CASSLDRTPGIQYF. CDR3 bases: TGTGCCAGCAGCTTAGATAGGACCCCAGGGATCCAGTACTTC. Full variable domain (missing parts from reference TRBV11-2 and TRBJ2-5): EAGVAQSPRYKIIEKRQSVAFWCNPISGHATLYWYQQILGQGPKLLIQFQNNGVVDDSQLPKDRFSAERLKGVDSTLKIQPAKLEDSAVYLCASSLDRTPGIQYFGPGTRLLVL.

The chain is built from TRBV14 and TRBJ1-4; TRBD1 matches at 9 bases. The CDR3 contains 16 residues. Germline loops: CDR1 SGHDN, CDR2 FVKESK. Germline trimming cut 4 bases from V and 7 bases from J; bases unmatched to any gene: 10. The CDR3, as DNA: TGTGCCAGCAGCCGAAATACGGGACAGGGTGGTGAAAAACTGTTTTTT. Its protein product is CASSRNTGQGGEKLFF.

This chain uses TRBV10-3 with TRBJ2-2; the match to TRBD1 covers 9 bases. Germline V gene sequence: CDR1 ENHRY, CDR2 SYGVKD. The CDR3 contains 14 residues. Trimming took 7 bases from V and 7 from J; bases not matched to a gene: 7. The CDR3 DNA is TGTGCCATCAATCCGACAGGGGGTGTCGGGGAGCTGTTTTTT. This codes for CAINPTGGVGELFF.

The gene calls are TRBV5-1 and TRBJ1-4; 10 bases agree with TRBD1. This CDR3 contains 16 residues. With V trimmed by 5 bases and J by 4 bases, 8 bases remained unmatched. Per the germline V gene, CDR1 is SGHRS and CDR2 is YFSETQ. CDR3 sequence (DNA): TGCGCCAGCAGTAGGGCCCGGACAGGGGGTAATGAAAAACTGTTTTTT. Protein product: CASSRARTGGNEKLFF. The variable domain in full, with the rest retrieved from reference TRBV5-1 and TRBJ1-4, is KAGVTQTPRYLIKTRGQQVTLSCSPISGHRSVSWYQQTPGQGLQFLFEYFSETQRNKGNFPGRFSGRQFSNSRSEMNVSTLELGDSALYLCASSRARTGGNEKLFFGSGTQLSVL.

The CDR3 region has the DNA TGTGCCAGCAGCTTAGGAGGAGATACGCAGTATTTT. It yields the protein CASSLGGDTQYF. The chain combines TRBV11-3 with TRBJ2-3; D not resolved. The ends were cut back, 1 base at V and 5 bases at J, with 4 bases in the middle. The germline gives CDR1 SGHNT, CDR2 YENEEA. CDR3 length: 12 residues.

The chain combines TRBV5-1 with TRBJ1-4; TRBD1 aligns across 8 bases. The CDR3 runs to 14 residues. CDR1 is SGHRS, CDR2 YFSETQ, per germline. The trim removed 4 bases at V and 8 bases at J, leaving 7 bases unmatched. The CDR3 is CASSEDRVGEKLFF. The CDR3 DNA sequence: TGCGCCAGCAGCGAGGACAGGGTGGGGGAAAAACTGTTTTTT.

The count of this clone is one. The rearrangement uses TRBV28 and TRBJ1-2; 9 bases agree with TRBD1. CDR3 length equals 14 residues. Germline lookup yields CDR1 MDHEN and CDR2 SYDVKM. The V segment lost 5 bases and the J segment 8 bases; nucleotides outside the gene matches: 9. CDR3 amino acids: CASSVDGTGSGYTF. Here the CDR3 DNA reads TGTGCCAGCAGTGTTGATGGGACAGGGAGCGGCTACACCTTC.

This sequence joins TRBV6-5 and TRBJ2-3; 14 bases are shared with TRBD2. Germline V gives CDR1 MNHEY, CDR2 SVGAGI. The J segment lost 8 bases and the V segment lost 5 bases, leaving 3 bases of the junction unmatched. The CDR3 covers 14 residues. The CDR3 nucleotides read TGTGCCAGCAGTCCCGGACTAGCGGGGGGTACGCAGTATTTT. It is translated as CASSPGLAGGTQYF.